This T cell receptor beta chain was recovered during a study of OX40 agonist ivuxolimab in advanced cancers. Data came from immunoSEQ multiplex PCR; TCRdb stores just in-frame clones and leaves some out. The table has 2,500 to 3,000 clones, approximately 80% seen once; the top ten hold around 19%. The source material was CD4+ or CD8+ T cells sorted from blood, sampled in a trial of the OX40 agonist ivuxolimab. The origin of the receptors is an adult with an advanced solid tumor such as melanoma, head and neck, liver or kidney cancer.

The chain has TRBV5-4 and TRBJ2-7; D tentatively fits TRBD1 or TRBD2 (5 bases each). This CDR3 contains 14 residues. V gave up 4 bases and J gave up 0 bases, with 11 bases separating them. Germline CDR1 SGHNT, CDR2 YYREEE (reference sequence). CDR3 nucleotide sequence: TGTGCCAGCAGCAGGGACGGGTCCTCCTACGAGCAGTACTTC. It yields the protein CASSRDGSSYEQYF.